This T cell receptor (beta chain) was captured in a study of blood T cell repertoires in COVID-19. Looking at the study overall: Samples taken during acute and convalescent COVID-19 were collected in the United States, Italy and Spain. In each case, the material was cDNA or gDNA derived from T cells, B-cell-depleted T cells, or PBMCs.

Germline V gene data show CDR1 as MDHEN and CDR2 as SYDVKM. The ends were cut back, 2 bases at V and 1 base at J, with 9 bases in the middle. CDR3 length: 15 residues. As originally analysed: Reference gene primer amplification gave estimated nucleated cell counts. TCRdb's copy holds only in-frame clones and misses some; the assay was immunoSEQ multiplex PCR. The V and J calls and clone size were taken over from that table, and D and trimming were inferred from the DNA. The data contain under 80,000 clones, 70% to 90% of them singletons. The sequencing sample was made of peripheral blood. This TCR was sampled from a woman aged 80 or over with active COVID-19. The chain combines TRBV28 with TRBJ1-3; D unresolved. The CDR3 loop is CASSLLTLSGNTIYF. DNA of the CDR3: TGTGCCAGCAGTTTACTTACATTATCTGGAAACACCATATATTTT.